This entry lists 12 T cell receptor beta chains sequenced from one sample in a study of cytomegalovirus exposure and HLA in healthy donors. Produced via immunoSEQ multiplex PCR; TCRdb's table is partial and in-frame only. In the table there are about 160,000 clones, 65% to 90% of which are singletons. The sequencing sample was made of PBMCs. Receptors originate from a woman between 18 and 29 years old in good health and CMV-seronegative.

The chain recombines TRBV5-6 with TRBJ1-2; D uncertain. The CDR3 has 15 residues. The germline CDR1 and CDR2 sequences are SGHDT and YYEEEE. V shed 0 bases and J shed 5 bases, with 14 bases lying between them. For the CDR3, the DNA is TGTGCCAGCAGCTTGGCCGGGGAGGGAGTTTATGGCTACACCTTC. Translation: CASSLAGEGVYGYTF. Using reference TRBV5-6 and TRBJ1-2 for the parts outside the CDR3, the full variable domain is DAGVTQSPTHLIKTRGQQVTLRCSPKSGHDTVSWYQQALGQGPQFIFQYYEEEERQRGNFPDRFSGHQFPNYSSELNVNALLLGDSALYLCASSLAGEGVYGYTFGSGTRLTVV.

This clone has just one count. The CDR3 DNA is TGTGCCAGTAGTATGGGACTTGGTGAGCAGTTCTTC. Protein: CASSMGLGEQFF. The V gene is TRBV19, the J gene TRBJ2-1, with D tentatively TRBD2 (6 bases). V was trimmed by 3 bases and J by 9 bases, leaving 9 bases between them. The CDR3 contains 12 residues. Germline CDR1 LNHDA, CDR2 SQIVND (reference sequence).

This clone was counted a few times. The V call is TRBV5-1, the J call TRBJ2-1; 8 bases match TRBD1. The CDR3 is 15 residues long. Germline values: CDR1 SGHRS, CDR2 YFSETQ. With V trimmed by 3 bases and J by 5 bases, 7 bases remained unmatched. CDR3 bases: TGCGCCAGCAGCTCCGGACAGGGAGACCACAATGAGCAGTTCTTC. Its translation: CASSSGQGDHNEQFF. Together with reference TRBV5-1 and TRBJ2-1, the CDR3 gives the full variable domain: KAGVTQTPRYLIKTRGQQVTLSCSPISGHRSVSWYQQTPGQGLQFLFEYFSETQRNKGNFPGRFSGRQFSNSRSEMNVSTLELGDSALYLCASSSGQGDHNEQFFGPGTRLTVL.

This chain links TRBV9 with TRBJ1-1; TRBD1 matches 7 bases. CDR3 length: 18 amino acids. The junction had 11 bases not matched to a gene; V was cut back by 0 bases and J by 0 bases. Germline loops: CDR1 SGDLS, CDR2 YYNGEE. CDR3 protein: CASSVAGGLTAMNTEAFF. In nucleotides, the CDR3 is TGTGCCAGCAGCGTAGCAGGGGGGTTGACCGCGATGAACACTGAAGCTTTCTTT.

In this sample, this clone turned up once. This chain joins TRBV7-3 and TRBJ1-4; the D is unclear. Germline CDR1 is SGHTA and CDR2 is FQGTGA. V lost 5 bases to trimming and J lost 1 base, with 11 bases between them. This CDR3 has 15 residues. CDR3 region: CASSPTGRTNEKLFF. The DNA for the CDR3 is TGTGCCAGCAGCCCAACGGGGAGAACTAATGAAAAACTGTTTTTT.

The chain has TRBV5-1 and TRBJ1-2; D remains unclear. The V end lost 3 bases, the J end lost 0 bases, and 9 bases lay between the germline ends. Germline V CDR1 and CDR2: SGHRS, YFSETQ. The length of the CDR3 is 14 residues. DNA for the CDR3: TGCGCCAGCAGCTACCAGGAAACTAACTATGGCTACACCTTC. This gives the protein CASSYQETNYGYTF.

The chain uses TRBV14 and TRBJ2-5; 7 positions agree with TRBD2. V lost 4 bases, J lost 6 bases, and 14 bases stayed unmatched. CDR3 length equals 16 residues. Germline values: CDR1 SGHDN, CDR2 FVKESK. The DNA of the CDR3 is TGTGCCAGCAGCCGCGATCCCAGGGAGGGACCGCAGACCCAGTACTTC. It encodes CASSRDPREGPQTQYF.

The CDR3 DNA follows: TGTGCCATCAGTCGGACTAGCGGGGGGTCTAATGAGCAGTTCTTC. Amino acids: CAISRTSGGSNEQFF. This chain joins TRBV10-3 and TRBJ2-1, with TRBD2 matching 14 bases. The ends lost 5 bases at V and 7 bases at J; junction bases unmatched: 4. This CDR3 has 15 residues. Germline CDR1 reads ENHRY; CDR2 reads SYGVKD.

The rearrangement uses TRBV6-5 and TRBJ1-6, with D perhaps TRBD1 (5 bases). CDR3 length equals 13 residues. Between the trimmed V and J ends, which lost 6 bases and 7 bases, there was a span of 10 bases. In germline, CDR1 is MNHEY, CDR2 SVGAGI. The CDR3 nucleotides are TGTGCCAGCAGAAAAGGGGTCAATTCACCCCTCCACTTT. Its protein product is CASRKGVNSPLHF.

V gene TRBV6-1 combines with J gene TRBJ1-1, with TRBD1 identical over 8 bases. Looked up from germline, CDR1 is MNHNS and CDR2 is SASEGT. The CDR3 sequence is 17 residues long. Trimming at V came to 4 bases and at J to 3 bases, leaving 13 bases not matched to a gene. The CDR3 DNA sequence: TGTGCCAGCAGTGGCAGACAGGGGCCCGGGGGGTACACTGAAGCTTTCTTT. The encoded protein is CASSGRQGPGGYTEAFF.

The genes are TRBV12-5 and TRBJ1-2; TRBD1 agrees at 9 bases. Germline trimming cut 7 bases from V and 6 bases from J; bases unmatched to any gene: 9. The germline gives CDR1 LGHNT, CDR2 FRNRAP. This CDR3 is 14 amino acids long. The DNA for the CDR3 is TGTGCTAGTGCCGAAACCGGGACAGGGAATGGCTACACCTTC. Protein product: CASAETGTGNGYTF.

The rearrangement uses TRBV5-5 and TRBJ2-6; D possibly corresponds to TRBD1 (5 bases). V was shortened by 4 bases and J by 0 bases, with 20 bases between the two germline ends. There are 19 residues in the CDR3. Looked up from germline, CDR1 is SGHKS and CDR2 is YYEKEE (reference sequence). CDR3 DNA: TGTGCCAGCAGCCACAAGAAGGGGCCACTAAGCTCTGGGGCCAACGTCCTGACTTTC. Amino acid sequence: CASSHKKGPLSSGANVLTF.